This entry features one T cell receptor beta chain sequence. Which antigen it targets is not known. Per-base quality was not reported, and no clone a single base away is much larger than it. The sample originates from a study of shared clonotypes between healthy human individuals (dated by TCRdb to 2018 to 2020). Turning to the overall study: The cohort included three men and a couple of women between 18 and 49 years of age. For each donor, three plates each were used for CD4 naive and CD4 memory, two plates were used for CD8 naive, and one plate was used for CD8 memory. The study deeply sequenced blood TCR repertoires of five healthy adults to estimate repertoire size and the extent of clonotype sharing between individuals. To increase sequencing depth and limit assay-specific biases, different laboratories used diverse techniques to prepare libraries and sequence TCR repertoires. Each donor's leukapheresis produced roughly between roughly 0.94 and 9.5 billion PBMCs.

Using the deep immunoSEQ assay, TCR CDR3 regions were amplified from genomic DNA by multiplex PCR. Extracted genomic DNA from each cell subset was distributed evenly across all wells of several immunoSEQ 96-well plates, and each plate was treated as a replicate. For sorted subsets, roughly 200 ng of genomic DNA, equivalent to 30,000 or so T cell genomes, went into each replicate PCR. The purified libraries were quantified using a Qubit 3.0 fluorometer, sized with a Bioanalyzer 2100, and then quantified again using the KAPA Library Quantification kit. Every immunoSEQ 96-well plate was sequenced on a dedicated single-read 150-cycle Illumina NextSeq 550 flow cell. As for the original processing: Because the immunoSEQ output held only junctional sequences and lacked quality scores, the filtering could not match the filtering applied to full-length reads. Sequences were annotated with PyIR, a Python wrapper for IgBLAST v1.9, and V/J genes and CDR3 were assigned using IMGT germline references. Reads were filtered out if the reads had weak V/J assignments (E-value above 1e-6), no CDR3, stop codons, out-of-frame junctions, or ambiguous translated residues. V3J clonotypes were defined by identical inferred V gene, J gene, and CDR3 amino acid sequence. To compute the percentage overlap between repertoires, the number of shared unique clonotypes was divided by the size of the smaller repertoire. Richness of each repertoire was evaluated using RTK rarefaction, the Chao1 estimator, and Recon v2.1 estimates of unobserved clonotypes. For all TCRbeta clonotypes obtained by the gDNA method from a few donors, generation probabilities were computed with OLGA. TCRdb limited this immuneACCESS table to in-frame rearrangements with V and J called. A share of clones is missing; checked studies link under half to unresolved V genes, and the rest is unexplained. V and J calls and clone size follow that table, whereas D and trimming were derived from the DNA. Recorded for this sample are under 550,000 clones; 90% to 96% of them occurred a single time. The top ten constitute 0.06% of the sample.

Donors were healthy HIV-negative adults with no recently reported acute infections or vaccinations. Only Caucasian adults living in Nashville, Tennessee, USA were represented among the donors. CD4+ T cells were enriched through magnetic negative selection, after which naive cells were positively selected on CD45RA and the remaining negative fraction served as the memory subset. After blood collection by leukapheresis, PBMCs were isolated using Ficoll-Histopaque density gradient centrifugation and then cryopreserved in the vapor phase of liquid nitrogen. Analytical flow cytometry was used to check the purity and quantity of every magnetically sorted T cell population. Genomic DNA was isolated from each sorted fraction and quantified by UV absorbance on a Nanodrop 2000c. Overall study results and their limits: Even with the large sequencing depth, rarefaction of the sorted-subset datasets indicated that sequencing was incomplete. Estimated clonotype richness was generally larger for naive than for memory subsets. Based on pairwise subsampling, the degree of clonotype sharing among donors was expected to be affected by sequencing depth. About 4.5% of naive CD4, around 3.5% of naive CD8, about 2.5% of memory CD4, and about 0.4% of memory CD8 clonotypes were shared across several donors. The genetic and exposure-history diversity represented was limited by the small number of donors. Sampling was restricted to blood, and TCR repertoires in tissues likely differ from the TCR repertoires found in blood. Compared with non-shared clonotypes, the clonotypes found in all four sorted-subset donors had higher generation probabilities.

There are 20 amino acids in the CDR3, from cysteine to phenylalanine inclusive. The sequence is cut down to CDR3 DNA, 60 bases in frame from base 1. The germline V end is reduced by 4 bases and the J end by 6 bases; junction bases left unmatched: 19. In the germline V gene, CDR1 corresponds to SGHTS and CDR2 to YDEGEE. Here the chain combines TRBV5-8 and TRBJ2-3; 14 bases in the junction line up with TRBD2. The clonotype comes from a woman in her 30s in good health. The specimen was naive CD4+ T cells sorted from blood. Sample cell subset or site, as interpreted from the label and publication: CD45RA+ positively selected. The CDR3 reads CASSPEQGLAGVGGPDTQYF. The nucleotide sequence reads TGTGCCAGCAGCCCCGAGCAGGGACTAGCGGGAGTTGGAGGTCCGGATACGCAGTATTTT.